These 26 T cell receptor beta chains were all obtained from the same sample, sequenced in a study of radiation and T cells in renal cell carcinoma. The time point: baseline pretreatment blood. Treatment in this sample: 15 Gy SBRT to primary tumor, nephrectomy 4 weeks later. Profiled with immunoSEQ multiplex PCR; TCRdb holds only in-frame clones, not every one. There are about 130,000 clones in the sample; around nine tenths occur only once, and around 11% lies in the top ten. The specimen comprised blood, sampled from a patient whose treatment included radiotherapy and nephrectomy. These receptors all come from a woman aged 45-60 years with renal cell carcinoma.

The chain links TRBV2 to TRBJ2-3, with 11 positions matching TRBD1. The CDR3 totals 15 residues. V shed 3 bases, J shed 4 bases, and the junction held 3 bases outside the gene matches. Looked up from germline, CDR1 is SNHLY and CDR2 is FYNNEI. CDR3: CASSDRTGGADTQYF. The CDR3 DNA follows: TGTGCCAGCAGTGACCGGACAGGGGGCGCAGATACGCAGTATTTT.

This chain uses TRBV15 with TRBJ2-7; maybe TRBD1 (6 bases). The CDR3 sequence is 15 residues long. CDR1 LNHNV and CDR2 YYDKDF come from the germline V gene (reference sequence). Trimming removed 0 bases from V and 3 bases from J, with 12 bases in between. The CDR3 DNA is TGTGCCACCAGCAGAGATCTGCAGGGGAACTACGAGCAGTACTTC. Protein product: CATSRDLQGNYEQYF.

A few counts support this clone. The chain couples TRBV7-2 to TRBJ1-2; possible D gene TRBD1, 6 bases. V was trimmed by 2 bases and J by 0 bases, leaving 10 bases between them. The CDR3 covers 15 residues. Germline V gene sequence: CDR1 SGHTA, CDR2 FQGNSA. CDR3 DNA: TGTGCCAGCAGCTTACAGGGGTTGACTAACTATGGCTACACCTTC. Translated, it gives CASSLQGLTNYGYTF.

The chain couples TRBV6-6 to TRBJ2-7; D might be TRBD1 (6 bases). Trimming stripped 5 bases from V and 0 bases from J, with 17 bases between. This CDR3 is 16 amino acids long. CDR1 MNHNY and CDR2 SVGAGI come from the germline V gene (reference sequence). CDR3 DNA sequence: TGTGCCAGCAGTCCCACCACTCAGGGGCTCTCCTACGAGCAGTACTTC. Protein product: CASSPTTQGLSYEQYF.

The rearrangement uses TRBV5-4 and TRBJ1-1, with D unclear. This CDR3 spans 12 amino acids. V shed 4 bases and J shed 4 bases, with 8 bases lying between them. Germline lookup yields CDR1 SGHNT and CDR2 YYREEE (reference sequence). CDR3 nucleotide sequence: TGTGCCAGCAGCAGGTCCCTCACTGAAGCTTTCTTT. Protein product: CASSRSLTEAFF.

In DNA form, the CDR3 reads TGTGCCAGCACTTTAGGACAGGGCCAAGAGACCCAGTACTTC. Amino acids: CASTLGQGQETQYF. The chain employs TRBV6-1 and TRBJ2-5; 8 bases align to TRBD1. Germline values: CDR1 MNHNS, CDR2 SASEGT. CDR3 length: 14 residues. The ends lost 7 bases at V and 1 base at J; junction bases unmatched: 5.

The chain joins TRBV10-3 to TRBJ1-1; TRBD1 matches 7 bases. V dropped 8 bases and J dropped 5; count of bases not matched to a gene: 5. The germline V gene has CDR1 ENHRY and CDR2 SYGVKD. This CDR3 contains 12 residues. CDR3 region: CAISGGETEAFF. As DNA, the CDR3 is TGTGCCATCTCAGGGGGAGAGACTGAAGCTTTCTTT.

The chain combines TRBV2 with TRBJ2-3; TRBD2 matches at 12 bases. Losses at the gene ends were 7 bases for V and 6 bases for J; bases not matched to a gene: 8. In germline, CDR1 is SNHLY, CDR2 FYNNEI. The CDR3 is 15 amino acids. The CDR3 spells CASNLLAGGADTQYF. CDR3 bases: TGTGCCAGCAACTTACTAGCGGGGGGCGCTGATACGCAGTATTTT. Supplemented by reference TRBV2 and TRBJ2-3, the full variable domain reads EPEVTQTPSHQVTQMGQEVILRCVPISNHLYFYWYRQILGQKVEFLVSFYNNEISEKSEIFDDQFSVERPDGSNFTLKIRSTKLEDSAMYFCASNLLAGGADTQYFGPGTRLTVL.

This clone appeared a single time. This rearrangement joins TRBV5-6 to TRBJ1-2; unclear D gene. The germline CDR1 and CDR2 sequences are SGHDT and YYEEEE. Trimming stripped 3 bases from V and 2 bases from J, with 17 bases between. The CDR3 is 16 amino acids. This chain's CDR3 is CASSYEKGNLNYGYTF. The DNA of the CDR3 is TGTGCCAGCAGCTACGAGAAGGGCAACTTAAACTATGGCTACACCTTC.

J is TRBJ1-5 and V is TRBV5-1; 7 nucleotides align to TRBD1. Germline V gives CDR1 SGHRS, CDR2 YFSETQ. The V gene end was trimmed by 6 bases and the J gene end by 2 bases; junction bases not matched to a gene: 14. This CDR3 has 17 amino acids. The CDR3 DNA sequence: TGCGCCAGCATATTGGGAAGGGACAGCCTCGGCAATCAGCCCCAGCATTTT. It specifies CASILGRDSLGNQPQHF.

The chain uses TRBV4-2 and TRBJ1-2; D may be TRBD1 (6 bases). The CDR3 is made up of 15 amino acids. V lost 5 bases and J lost 2, with 15 bases in between. CDR1 LGHNA and CDR2 YNFKEQ come from the germline V gene. CDR3 loop: CASSTRTVGNYGYTF. In DNA form, the CDR3 reads TGTGCCAGCAGCACCCGGACAGTTGGCAACTATGGCTACACCTTC.

The chain employs TRBV10-3 and TRBJ2-7, with 7 bases lining up with TRBD1. With 2 bases clipped from V and 2 bases from J, the junction kept 3 bases outside the gene matches. Germline values: CDR1 ENHRY, CDR2 SYGVKD. The CDR3 sequence is 14 residues long. The CDR3 DNA reads TGTGCCATCAGTGAGGAGCAGGGGGCCTACGAGCAGTACTTC. Its translation is CAISEEQGAYEQYF.

V and J are TRBV19 and TRBJ2-1; possibly TRBD2 for D (7 bases). The germline CDR1 and CDR2 sequences are LNHDA and SQIVND (reference sequence). The CDR3 runs 16 residues. Trimming removed 11 bases from V and 4 bases from J, with 24 bases in between. The CDR3 spells CASRGGGAPSYNEQFF. The CDR3 nucleotides are TGTGCCTCAAGGGGAGGGGGGGCACCCAGTTACAATGAGCAGTTCTTC.

The chain uses TRBV7-9 and TRBJ2-3; D is undetermined. Germline values: CDR1 SEHNR, CDR2 FQNEAQ (reference sequence). V shed 2 bases and J shed 0 bases, with 3 bases lying between them. CDR3 length equals 13 residues. For the CDR3, the DNA is TGTGCCAGCAGCTTATCCAGCACAGATACGCAGTATTTT. Protein sequence: CASSLSSTDTQYF.

V and J are TRBV28 and TRBJ2-3, with D perhaps matching TRBD1 (5 bases). This CDR3 is 12 amino acids long. V was cut by 6 bases and J by 5 bases, with 9 bases left in between. From germline, CDR1 is MDHEN and CDR2 SYDVKM. CDR3 nucleotide sequence: TGTGCCAGCAGCCCAGGGATAGATACGCAGTATTTT. Translated: CASSPGIDTQYF. Full variable domain (missing parts from reference TRBV28 and TRBJ2-3): DVKVTQSSRYLVKRTGEKVFLECVQDMDHENMFWYRQDPGLGLRLIYFSYDVKMKEKGDIPEGYSVSREKKERFSLILESASTNQTSMYLCASSPGIDTQYFGPGTRLTVL.

The chain couples TRBV5-1 to TRBJ1-5; unclear D gene. V lost 5 bases to trimming and J lost 1 base, with 13 bases between them. The CDR3 covers 15 residues. CDR1 is SGHRS and CDR2 is YFSETQ in the germline V gene. In nucleotides, the CDR3 is TGCGCCAGCAGACCCGGTGCCGGGAGCAATCAGCCCCAGCATTTT. It translates to CASRPGAGSNQPQHF.

The chain is built from TRBV11-1 and TRBJ2-1; a weak D match, TRBD1 (6 bases). Germline CDR1 reads SGHAT; CDR2 reads FQDESV (reference sequence). With 5 bases removed from V and 2 bases from J, the gap between germline ends came to 10 bases. The CDR3 runs to 14 residues. The CDR3 protein is CASSLRQAYNEQFF. CDR3 bases: TGTGCCAGCAGCCTGAGACAGGCCTACAATGAGCAGTTCTTC.

The CDR3 DNA follows: TGTGCCAGCAGCTTAGCCGGGTCGGGGGGGCAGTTCTTC. Translated: CASSLAGSGGQFF. The chain recombines TRBV7-2 with TRBJ2-1; 7 bases are a match to TRBD2. The length of the CDR3 is 13 residues. The V gene's germline CDR1 is SGHTA and CDR2 FQGNSA. The V gene end was trimmed by 0 bases and the J gene end by 12 bases; junction bases not matched to a gene: 5.

The CDR3 reads CASSSSKQGNSNQPQHF. CDR3 DNA sequence: TGTGCCAGCAGCTCTTCGAAACAGGGGAATAGCAATCAGCCCCAGCATTTT. This sequence joins TRBV7-9 and TRBJ1-5; 7 nucleotides match TRBD1. V lost 4 bases, J lost 0 bases, and 9 bases stayed unmatched. CDR3 length equals 17 residues. Germline V gene lookup returns CDR1 SEHNR and CDR2 FQNEAQ (reference sequence). The complete variable domain, with remaining parts taken from reference TRBV7-9 and TRBJ1-5, reads DTGVSQNPRHKITKRGQNVTFRCDPISEHNRLYWYRQTLGQGPEFLTYFQNEAQLEKSRLLSDRFSAERPKGSFSTLEIQRTEQGDSAMYLCASSSSKQGNSNQPQHFGDGTRLSIL.

The chain recombines TRBV29-1 with TRBJ2-1, with TRBD2 matching over 11 bases. The CDR3 is made up of 13 amino acids. The germline V gene has CDR1 SQVTM and CDR2 ANQGSEA. The V gene end was trimmed by 6 bases and the J gene end by 7 bases; junction bases not matched to a gene: 5. The CDR3 reads CSVSTSGVNEQFF. The DNA for the CDR3 is TGCAGCGTCTCGACTAGCGGGGTAAATGAGCAGTTCTTC.

The chain couples TRBV15 to TRBJ1-1; TRBD1 is a possible D gene (6 bases). The CDR3 consists of 14 residues. V was trimmed by 1 base and J by 5 bases, leaving 11 bases between them. The germline V gene has CDR1 LNHNV and CDR2 YYDKDF (reference sequence). The CDR3 DNA reads as TGTGCCACCAGCAGAGCGGCAGGGGAGACTGAAGCTTTCTTT. This translates into CATSRAAGETEAFF.

This clone was observed a few times. For the CDR3, the DNA is TGTGCCAGCAGCTTCCTCGGACAGGGTGATGTACCCCTCCACTTT. The encoded protein is CASSFLGQGDVPLHF. The rearrangement links TRBV5-8 to TRBJ1-6, with 8 bases identical to TRBD1. The V segment lost 2 bases and the J segment 12 bases; nucleotides outside the gene matches: 10. CDR3 length: 15 amino acids. Germline values: CDR1 SGHTS, CDR2 YDEGEE.

The chain recombines TRBV10-3 with TRBJ2-1, with D hard to call. Germline CDR1 is ENHRY and CDR2 is SYGVKD. Trimming left V 2 bases short and J 8 bases short, with 25 bases between. This CDR3 has 18 residues. CDR3 protein: CAISEMWAGQGLVDEQFF. The CDR3 bases are TGTGCCATCAGTGAGATGTGGGCAGGTCAAGGCTTAGTGGATGAGCAGTTCTTC.

The rearrangement uses TRBV5-1 and TRBJ2-7; tentative D call: TRBD2 (5 bases). The V and J ends lost 4 bases and 6 bases respectively, with 14 bases between them. CDR3 length equals 13 residues. Germline V lookup: CDR1 SGHRS, CDR2 YFSETQ. The CDR3 protein is CASSKTTPAEQYF. The CDR3 DNA sequence: TGCGCCAGCAGCAAGACTACTCCGGCCGAGCAGTACTTC.

This clone was recorded once. The chain links TRBV29-1 to TRBJ1-3; no reliable D call. Trimming stripped 6 bases from V and 0 bases from J, with 9 bases between. The CDR3 consists of 13 residues. Germline CDR1 is SQVTM and CDR2 is ANQGSEA. CDR3: CSVTSSSGNTIYF. As DNA, the CDR3 is TGCAGCGTCACTTCGAGCTCTGGAAACACCATATATTTT. The full variable domain, with the rest looked up from reference TRBV29-1 and TRBJ1-3, is SAVISQKPSRDICQRGTSLTIQCQVDSQVTMMFWYRQQPGQSLTLIATANQGSEATYESGFVIDKFPISRPNLTFSTLTVSNMSPEDSSIYLCSVTSSSGNTIYFGEGSWLTVV.

To note about this clone: Other DNA sequences from this sample encode an identical CDR3 as well. V gene TRBV2 combines with J gene TRBJ1-2; no clear D. Trimming took 1 base from V and 3 from J, leaving 9 bases between them. This CDR3 is built from 14 residues. CDR1 and CDR2 from the germline V gene are SNHLY and FYNNEI. For the CDR3, the DNA is TGTGCCAGCAGTGAAGGTGGGAGGGACTATGGCTACACCTTC. Residues: CASSEGGRDYGYTF.